This T cell receptor (beta chain) was obtained from a study of identifying expanded T cells in peripheral blood (dated by TCRdb to between 2017 and 2020). Study-wide context: Separate aliquots of the same genomic DNA pool were sequenced to produce technical replicates, and four replicates were compared in pairs. The investigation overall reported the following: The binomial model flagged approximately 1.2 differentially abundant clones between technical replicates but roughly 15 over two weeks and under 25 over approximately four weeks. It was expected by the authors that biological variance in healthy repertoires might increase further over much longer intervals, such as months to years. For all healthy donors, the variance in clone template counts between roughly 2-week samples rose significantly as total template count increased. Across all healthy-donor time intervals, the beta-binomial model significantly cut both the number of clones called differentially abundant and the false-positive rate.

TCRbeta CDR3 regions were profiled with the immunoSEQ Assay using bias-controlled multiplex PCR amplification of genomic DNA. The authors' analysis ran thus. To quantify the absolute abundance of each unique TCRbeta CDR3 region, the sequences were collapsed and filtered. Two models were used to test differential abundance: a binomial model (Fisher-equivalent) and a beta-binomial model that adds time-dependent variance fitted from healthy donors. Clones with fewer than 5 combined templates were excluded, and clones with Benjamini-Hochberg FDR below 0.01 were called differentially abundant. Beta-binomial variance was modeled as a function of total template count across the two samples using the form v = (b*log(k)+a)^2. TCRdb took over this immuneACCESS table, retaining in-frame rearrangements with V and J assigned. Such tables are incomplete; in checked studies, under half of the missing clones stem from an unresolved V gene, and the remainder is unexplained. The D gene and trimming were derived from the DNA, and the V and J assignments and clone size from that table. Within this sample are around 91,000 clones, with about 91% of them counted one time only. 4% of the sample is held by the ten biggest clonotypes.

V is clipped by 4 bases and J by 8 bases, and the sequence between their germline boundaries is 6 bases long. The CDR3 numbers 11 residues from cysteine through phenylalanine. Only the CDR3 DNA is retained, 33 bases long and in frame from the first base. Looking up the germline V gene yields CDR1 SGHTA and CDR2 FQGTGA. A word on this clone: What this receptor recognizes is not known. Nothing much larger sits one base from this clone, and base qualities are not available.

During the collection period, no infections or other immune events were recorded for the healthy donors. Healthy-donor blood repertoires served as a training cohort to calibrate time-dependent variance in a beta-binomial model of T-cell clone differential abundance. The training cohort included around ten healthy donors, of whom 3 were female and 7 were male. The donors were between roughly 25 and 64 years old, with an average age of around 42 years. Obtained from a commercial supplier, whole blood was collected from each healthy donor at three time points set around two weeks apart. For immunosequencing, genomic DNA was extracted from whole blood that had not been sorted.

Sequencing was done on a sample of blood. In this chain, TRBV7-3 is recombined with TRBJ2-1; the D gene assignment is ambiguous. This sequence originates from a person aged 18 to 70 in good health. The CDR3: CASSSGYEQFF. DNA sequence: TGTGCCAGCAGCTCCGGCTATGAGCAGTTCTTC.